The T cell receptor (beta chain) under discussion was sequenced for a study of blood T cell repertoires in COVID-19. The wider study: Whether acute or convalescent, the COVID-19 samples came from the United States, Italy and Spain.

Original data processing: For nucleated cells, counts were estimated from reference gene primer amplification. Repertoires were generated with immunoSEQ multiplex PCR, while TCRdb's copy carries only in-frame clones and drops some. V, J and clone size are taken as reported in that table, and D and trimming were inferred from the DNA itself. The data contain 350,000 to 400,000 clones, 70% to 90% of them singletons. To note about this clone: The identical CDR3 is also encoded by other nucleotide sequences in the sample.

Those enrolled, adults aged roughly 18 to 89 years, came from about two dozen US areas. Assignments of participants to cohorts depended upon their own reported clinical history. This CDR3 contains 12 residues. V lost 0 bases to trimming and J lost 3 bases, with 4 bases between them. The germline gives CDR1 SGHDT, CDR2 YYEEEE. V usage is TRBV5-6 and J usage is TRBJ2-7; the D is unclear. This clonotype was obtained from a woman aged 25-40 years with acute COVID-19. Specimen: PBMCs or T cells enriched from blood (not recorded which). This CDR3 is CASSLASYEQYF. CDR3 DNA: TGTGCCAGCAGCTTGGCGAGCTACGAGCAGTACTTC. Based on the CDR3 plus reference TRBV5-6 and TRBJ2-7, the full variable domain is DAGVTQSPTHLIKTRGQQVTLRCSPKSGHDTVSWYQQALGQGPQFIFQYYEEEERQRGNFPDRFSGHQFPNYSSELNVNALLLGDSALYLCASSLASYEQYFGPGTRLTVT.